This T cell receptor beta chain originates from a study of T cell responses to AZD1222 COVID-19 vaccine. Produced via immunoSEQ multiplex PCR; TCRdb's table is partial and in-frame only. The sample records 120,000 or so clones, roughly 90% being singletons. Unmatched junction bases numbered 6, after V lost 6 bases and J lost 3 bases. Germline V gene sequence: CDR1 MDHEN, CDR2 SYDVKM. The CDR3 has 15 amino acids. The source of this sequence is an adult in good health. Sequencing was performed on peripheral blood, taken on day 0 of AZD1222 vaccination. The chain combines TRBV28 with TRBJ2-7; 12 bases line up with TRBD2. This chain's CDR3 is CASRPGLAGNYEQYF. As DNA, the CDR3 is TGTGCCAGCAGGCCCGGACTAGCGGGGAACTACGAGCAGTACTTC.